Below are 4 T cell receptor beta chains sequenced from a single sample in a study of response to subunit inactivated influenza vaccine. TCRdb reprocessed the RT-PCR reads with MiXCR, giving one entry per CDR3 protein. Of approximately 170,000 distinct CDR3 sequences detected, about an eighth appear once; the ten largest clones hold approximately 30%. Separately, the same data were catalogued under a study of T cells expressing NK-cell markers. That report adds: The authors made TCR beta cDNA libraries by 5'RACE template switching. This switching added a universal primer site and UMIs.

The source was CD8+ T cells sorted from PBMCs, collected about 11 days after vaccination. These receptors were taken from a man aged 45-60 years who received an inactivated influenza vaccine.

This clonotype was counted a few times. CDR3 sequence reads: CSARDLIPTRSRQETQYF. The CDR3 region has the DNA TGCAGTGCTAGAGACCTAATACCGACTAGGTCCCGCCAAGAGACCCAGTACTTC. This sequence joins TRBV20-1 and TRBJ2-5, with D perhaps TRBD2 (6 bases). Germline V gene sequence: CDR1 DFQATT, CDR2 SNEGSKA (reference sequence). Trimming pared 0 bases from V and 1 base from J, leaving 21 bases between. The CDR3 is 18 residues long.

V usage is TRBV28 and J usage is TRBJ1-1; 10 bases align to TRBD1. After removal of 6 bases from V and 7 bases from J, the junction contained 17 bases not matched to a gene. This CDR3 comprises 17 residues. Looked up from germline, CDR1 is MDHEN and CDR2 is SYDVKM. This chain's CDR3 is CASSLMTGTGVLDEAFF. CDR3 DNA sequence: TGTGCCAGCAGCCTAATGACCGGGACAGGGGTTTTGGATGAAGCTTTCTTT.

This chain joins TRBV19 and TRBJ1-6; 7 nucleotides align to TRBD1. Trimming removed 7 bases from V and 13 bases from J; junction bases left unmatched: 10. Per the germline V gene, CDR1 is LNHDA and CDR2 is SQIVND (reference sequence). The length of the CDR3 is 13 residues. CDR3 bases: TGTGCCAGTACCCGGGACAGCTCGATGCCCCTCCACTTT. It is translated as CASTRDSSMPLHF.

Only a few counts were recorded for this clonotype. This sequence joins TRBV4-3 and TRBJ1-1, with D perhaps TRBD1 (5 bases). The CDR3 is 16 residues long. Germline V gene lookup returns CDR1 LGHNA and CDR2 YSLEER. The V gene lost 0 bases and the J gene lost 1 base, with 12 bases spanning the gap. The CDR3 DNA reads as TGCGCCAGCAGCCAAGAAAGGTGGGGGAGGAACACTGAAGCTTTCTTT. Its protein product is CASSQERWGRNTEAFF.